The next 17 T cell receptor beta chains were all read from a single sample in a study of blood T cell repertoires in COVID-19. TCRdb keeps only in-frame clones here, not all; method: immunoSEQ multiplex PCR. Of 180,000 or so clones listed, 70% to 85% are singletons. Sequenced input: PBMCs or T cells enriched from blood (not recorded which). These receptors were obtained from a man in his forties or fifties who had recovered from COVID-19.

This clone was observed a handful of times. The chain recombines TRBV4-1 with TRBJ2-7; 7 nucleotides match TRBD2. Germline trimming cut 1 base from V and 4 bases from J; bases unmatched to any gene: 13. Germline V gene sequence: CDR1 MGHRA, CDR2 YSYEKL. This CDR3 has 17 residues. In DNA, the CDR3 is TGCGCCAGCAGCCAAGTTGTTAGTCGGCGGGGGAGATACGAGCAGTACTTC. This encodes CASSQVVSRRGRYEQYF.

The chain carries TRBV30 and TRBJ2-7; TRBD2 is a possible D gene (5 bases). Germline CDR1 and CDR2: GTSNPN and SVGIG (reference sequence). The CDR3 consists of 11 residues. The V end lost 8 bases, the J end lost 5 bases, and 13 bases lay between the germline ends. The CDR3 region has the DNA TGTGCCCAATCGGGGTTCGACGAGCAGTACTTC. This gives the protein CAQSGFDEQYF. Supplemented by reference TRBV30 and TRBJ2-7, the full variable domain reads SQTIHQWPATLVQPVGSPLSLECTVEGTSNPNLYWYRQAAGRGLQLLFYSVGIGQISSEVPQNLSASRPQDRQFILSSKKLLLSDSGFYLCAQSGFDEQYFGPGTRLTVT.

The rearrangement links TRBV29-1 to TRBJ1-3, with TRBD1 matching over 12 bases. There are 14 residues in the CDR3. The V segment lost 7 bases and the J segment 4 bases; nucleotides outside the gene matches: 5. Germline CDR1 SQVTM, CDR2 ANQGSEA. The CDR3 nucleotides are TGCAGCGCCTGGGACAGGGGGCAGGGAAACACCATATATTTT. The encoded protein is CSAWDRGQGNTIYF.

The rearrangement links TRBV5-4 to TRBJ1-6, with a tentative D call TRBD1 (6 bases). V lost 4 bases to trimming and J lost 7 bases, with 18 bases between them. The CDR3 spans 16 residues. Germline values: CDR1 SGHNT, CDR2 YYREEE (reference sequence). DNA of the CDR3: TGTGCCAGCAGCCCCGAGGGGGGAGGGACCAATTCACCCCTCCACTTT. Residues: CASSPEGGGTNSPLHF.

This chain joins TRBV30 and TRBJ1-3, with 9 bases fitting TRBD1. CDR3 size: 13 residues. Germline V gives CDR1 GTSNPN, CDR2 SVGIG (reference sequence). The CDR3 spells CGGTGSSGNTIYF. The CDR3 coding sequence is TGTGGGGGGACAGGGTCGTCTGGAAACACCATATATTTT.

The chain is built from TRBV10-3 and TRBJ2-7, with 9 nucleotides matching TRBD2. Germline assignment: CDR1 ENHRY and CDR2 SYGVKD. After removal of 8 bases from V and 0 bases from J, the junction contained 5 bases not matched to a gene. The CDR3 spans 14 residues. The CDR3 DNA reads TGTGCCATCGCTAGCGGGACAAGCTCCTACGAGCAGTACTTC. Residues: CAIASGTSSYEQYF.

The chain combines TRBV7-3 with TRBJ1-1, with a weak D call TRBD1 (6 bases). The CDR3 loop spans 14 amino acids. Per the germline V gene, CDR1 is SGHTA and CDR2 is FQGTGA. V lost 5 bases and J lost 0, with 10 bases in between. The CDR3 DNA follows: TGTGCCAGCAGCACAGGGAGAATGAACACTGAAGCTTTCTTT. Its protein is CASSTGRMNTEAFF.

The chain employs TRBV7-9 and TRBJ1-2; TRBD1 agrees at 7 bases. The CDR3 contains 14 residues. J lost 4 bases, V lost 5 bases, and 7 bases had no gene match. The germline CDR1 and CDR2 sequences are SEHNR and FQNEAQ (reference sequence). The CDR3 DNA sequence: TGTGCCAGCAGCGACGATACAGGGGTCTATGGCTACACCTTC. This encodes CASSDDTGVYGYTF.

Only a few counts were recorded for this clone. The rearrangement uses TRBV28 and TRBJ1-1, with TRBD1 as a possible D gene (6 bases). The length of the CDR3 is 11 residues. Germline CDR1 MDHEN, CDR2 SYDVKM. The ends were cut back, 6 bases at V and 4 bases at J, with 6 bases in the middle. In DNA form, the CDR3 reads TGTGCCAGCAGACAGGGCACTGAAGCTTTCTTT. This codes for CASRQGTEAFF. The complete variable domain, with remaining parts taken from reference TRBV28 and TRBJ1-1, reads DVKVTQSSRYLVKRTGEKVFLECVQDMDHENMFWYRQDPGLGLRLIYFSYDVKMKEKGDIPEGYSVSREKKERFSLILESASTNQTSMYLCASRQGTEAFFGQGTRLTVV.

This chain links TRBV12-2 with TRBJ1-5. TRBV12-2 is classified as a pseudogene. This CDR3 region has 12 residues. Written as DNA, the CDR3 is TGTGCAAGTCGCCCGCGGAATCAGCCCCAGCATTTT. This translates into CASRPRNQPQHF.

The gene calls are TRBV3-1 (or the pseudogene TRBV3-2) and TRBJ1-4; weak D call: TRBD1 (6 bases). Germline lookup yields CDR1 LGHDT and CDR2 YNNKEL (reference sequence). The CDR3 extends over 14 amino acids. Trimming removed 6 bases from V and 8 bases from J, with 16 bases in between. CDR3 DNA sequence: TGTGCCAGCAGGGCAGGGGAATCGGGGGAAAAACTGTTTTTT. Its translation: CASRAGESGEKLFF.

This clone was counted a few times. V usage is TRBV5-5 and J usage is TRBJ2-1; a weak D match, TRBD2 (5 bases). Germline V lookup: CDR1 SGHKS, CDR2 YYEKEE (reference sequence). There are 15 residues in the CDR3. V lost 0 bases and J 0 bases, leaving 7 bases between the germline ends. The CDR3, as DNA: TGTGCCAGCAGCTTGGGCGGGTTCTCCTACAATGAGCAGTTCTTC. Translating gives CASSLGGFSYNEQFF.

The rearrangement links TRBV10-3 to TRBJ2-3, with TRBD2 as a possible D gene (5 bases). The germline V gene has CDR1 ENHRY and CDR2 SYGVKD. Between the trimmed V and J ends, which lost 11 bases and 1 base, there was a span of 19 bases. CDR3 length: 15 amino acids. Here the CDR3 DNA reads TGTGCCGCGAAGGGAGACGGCCTAGGCACAGATACGCAGTATTTT. Its protein is CAAKGDGLGTDTQYF.

The J gene is TRBJ1-6, the V gene TRBV19; 8 bases map to TRBD1. This CDR3 is built from 14 residues. CDR1 is LNHDA, CDR2 SQIVND, per germline (reference sequence). V trimming: 7 bases; J trimming: 9 bases; junction bases outside the gene matches: 8. The CDR3 sequence is CASKQSTGVSPLHF. Here the CDR3 DNA reads TGTGCCAGTAAACAATCGACAGGGGTTTCACCCCTCCACTTT.

The rearrangement uses TRBV20-1 and TRBJ2-1; tentative D call: TRBD2 (6 bases). Per the germline V gene, CDR1 is DFQATT and CDR2 is SNEGSKA (reference sequence). The CDR3 extends over 11 amino acids. With 4 bases removed from V and 8 bases from J, the gap between germline ends came to 9 bases. DNA for the CDR3: TGCAGTGCTACGGGGGACTATGAGCAGTTCTTC. This codes for CSATGDYEQFF.

This clone was picked up one time. The gene calls are TRBV3-1 (or the pseudogene TRBV3-2) and TRBJ1-6, with 8 bases matching TRBD1. This CDR3 spans 15 amino acids. Germline V CDR1 and CDR2: LGHDT, YNNKEL (reference sequence). Trimming removed 4 bases from V and 10 bases from J; junction bases left unmatched: 9. CDR3 DNA: TGTGCCAGCAGCCCAGGGGGCGGAGGCGGGTCACCCCTCCACTTT. It encodes CASSPGGGGGSPLHF.

A note on this clone: Other DNA sequences in this sample translate to the same CDR3. The J gene is TRBJ1-1, the V gene TRBV18; 11 nucleotides line up with TRBD1. The germline V gene encodes CDR1 KGHSH and CDR2 LQKENI. Germline trimming cut 0 bases from V and 11 bases from J; bases unmatched to any gene: 2. The CDR3 sequence is 13 residues long. CDR3 sequence: CASSPPGQGVAFF. CDR3 sequence (DNA): TGTGCCAGCTCACCACCGGGACAGGGGGTTGCTTTCTTT.